A single sample is the source of the 30 T cell receptor beta chains below, sequenced in a study of T-cell memory formation after mild COVID-19. TCRdb redid the calling of the 5' RACE reads with MiXCR, one entry per CDR3 protein. The sample has 65,000 to 90,000 distinct CDR3 sequences; approximately 13% are singletons. Sequenced: PBMCs or a T cell subset sorted from them (not recorded which). These receptors all stem from an adult woman who had mild COVID-19 (a few samples of this study predate the infection). Cell type and time point are not known.

This chain joins TRBV25-1 and TRBJ2-7; D remains ambiguous. The length of the CDR3 is 13 residues. Germline V gene data show CDR1 as MGHDK and CDR2 as SYGVNS. The V end was cut by 2 bases, the J end by 3 bases, with 8 bases between. CDR3: CASSEGDGYEQYF. CDR3 DNA: TGTGCCAGCAGTGAAGGAGACGGCTACGAGCAGTACTTC.

This clonotype was picked up a small number of times. The chain links TRBV2 to TRBJ2-1; D not certain. The V gene lost 5 bases and the J gene lost 7 bases, with 18 bases spanning the gap. The CDR3 has 15 amino acids. Germline V CDR1 and CDR2: SNHLY, FYNNEI. The CDR3 DNA follows: TGTGCCAGCAGTCTTAGCCTAGGGATGGTGAATGAGCAGTTCTTC. This encodes CASSLSLGMVNEQFF.

This rearrangement joins TRBV7-9 to TRBJ2-3; possible D gene TRBD1, 6 bases. CDR3 length: 14 residues. Deletions cut 4 bases from V and 4 bases from J, with 12 bases between. From germline, CDR1 is SEHNR and CDR2 FQNEAQ (reference sequence). This CDR3 is CASSSTRGADTQYF. The CDR3 nucleotides are TGTGCCAGCAGCTCCACCAGGGGCGCAGATACGCAGTATTTT. Supplemented by reference TRBV7-9 and TRBJ2-3, the full variable domain reads DTGVSQNPRHKITKRGQNVTFRCDPISEHNRLYWYRQTLGQGPEFLTYFQNEAQLEKSRLLSDRFSAERPKGSFSTLEIQRTEQGDSAMYLCASSSTRGADTQYFGPGTRLTVL.

This clonotype was seen only a few times. J is TRBJ2-1 and V is TRBV10-3; no reliable D call. V was trimmed by 3 bases and J by 0 bases, leaving 12 bases between them. The CDR3 totals 16 residues. Germline V gene lookup returns CDR1 ENHRY and CDR2 SYGVKD. In DNA, the CDR3 is TGTGCCATCAGTGAAAGGGCAGAGAGCTCCTACAATGAGCAGTTCTTC. This sequence encodes CAISERAESSYNEQFF.

This clonotype came up a few times. The chain carries TRBV4-2 and TRBJ2-3; 8 bases fit TRBD2. In germline, CDR1 is LGHNA, CDR2 YNFKEQ. The CDR3 sequence is 18 residues long. V shed 1 base, J shed 0 bases, and the junction held 9 bases outside the gene matches. In DNA form, the CDR3 reads TGTGCCAGCAGCCAAGGAGAAAGCGGGGGCCGTAGCACAGATACGCAGTATTTT. Its protein product is CASSQGESGGRSTDTQYF.

The rearrangement uses TRBV20-1 and TRBJ2-1; 9 bases line up with TRBD2. The ends lost 1 base at V and 5 bases at J; junction bases unmatched: 6. The CDR3 totals 15 residues. Germline loops: CDR1 DFQATT, CDR2 SNEGSKA (reference sequence). Written as DNA, the CDR3 is TGCAGTGCTAGAGGGGGGACTAGCATTAACAATGAGCAGTTCTTC. This codes for CSARGGTSINNEQFF.

The chain uses TRBV19 and TRBJ1-5; D is undetermined. The CDR3 length is 16 residues. Trimming took 5 bases from V and 1 from J, leaving 15 bases between them. Germline CDR1 and CDR2: LNHDA and SQIVND (reference sequence). Here the CDR3 reads CASSSWEPMSNQPQHF. CDR3 coding DNA: TGTGCCAGTAGTTCGTGGGAACCCATGAGCAATCAGCCCCAGCATTTT. The whole variable domain, remainder taken from reference TRBV19 and TRBJ1-5, is DGGITQSPKYLFRKEGQNVTLSCEQNLNHDAMYWYRQDPGQGLRLIYYSQIVNDFQKGDIAEGYSVSREKKESFPLTVTSAQKNPTAFYLCASSSWEPMSNQPQHFGDGTRLSIL.

This clonotype has a handful of counts. This chain joins TRBV28 and TRBJ2-2, with D hard to call. The V gene's germline CDR1 is MDHEN and CDR2 SYDVKM. V was pared by 9 bases and J by 5 bases, with 13 bases between. The CDR3 is 13 amino acids. This chain's CDR3 is CASLSRLTGELFF. The CDR3 DNA sequence: TGTGCCAGTCTCTCCAGACTGACCGGGGAGCTGTTTTTT.

V gene TRBV15 combines with J gene TRBJ1-2, with a tentative D call TRBD1 (5 bases). CDR1 is LNHNV, CDR2 YYDKDF, per germline (reference sequence). V was clipped by 7 bases and J by 6 bases, with 15 bases between them. This CDR3 spans 13 amino acids. CDR3 sequence: CATKGVTTDGYTF. The CDR3 DNA is TGTGCCACCAAAGGGGTTACAACTGATGGCTACACCTTC. Variable domain in full (rest from reference TRBV15 and TRBJ1-2): DAMVIQNPRYQVTQFGKPVTLSCSQTLNHNVMYWYQQKSSQAPKLLFHYYDKDFNNEADTPDNFQSRRPNTSFCFLDIRSPGLGDTAMYLCATKGVTTDGYTFGSGTRLTVV.

This clonotype was counted between two and nine times. This rearrangement joins TRBV7-9 to TRBJ1-5; D is unclear. The CDR3 contains 18 residues. The germline V gene encodes CDR1 SEHNR and CDR2 FQNEAQ (reference sequence). V gave up 4 bases and J gave up 0 bases, with 19 bases separating them. As DNA, the CDR3 is TGTGCCAGCAGCTCCTGGATGGCAGGAGCCTATAGCAATCAGCCCCAGCATTTT. Amino acids: CASSSWMAGAYSNQPQHF. Variable domain in full (rest from reference TRBV7-9 and TRBJ1-5): DTGVSQNPRHKITKRGQNVTFRCDPISEHNRLYWYRQTLGQGPEFLTYFQNEAQLEKSRLLSDRFSAERPKGSFSTLEIQRTEQGDSAMYLCASSSWMAGAYSNQPQHFGDGTRLSIL.

This clonotype was recorded a few times. The chain is built from TRBV20-1 and TRBJ1-2; D may be TRBD1 (6 bases). The germline V gene has CDR1 DFQATT and CDR2 SNEGSKA (reference sequence). This CDR3 is built from 14 residues. Trimming left V 0 bases short and J 4 bases short, with 12 bases between. The DNA for the CDR3 is TGCAGTGCTAGAGATCTCGGACAGTTCTATGGCTACACCTTC. Its protein product is CSARDLGQFYGYTF.

The chain couples TRBV15 to TRBJ2-1, with 7 bases fitting TRBD1. CDR3 size: 15 residues. The junction had 12 bases not matched to a gene; V was cut back by 4 bases and J by 9 bases. Germline lookup yields CDR1 LNHNV and CDR2 YYDKDF (reference sequence). CDR3 sequence: CATSKKTGVVSEQFF. The CDR3 DNA sequence: TGTGCCACCAGCAAGAAAACAGGGGTGGTAAGTGAGCAGTTCTTC.

The chain couples TRBV6-2 or TRBV6-3 to TRBJ1-1; 10 bases fit TRBD1. Trimming at V came to 2 bases and at J to 3 bases, leaving 6 bases not matched to a gene. The germline V gene has CDR1 MNHEY and CDR2 SVGEGT. This CDR3 has 16 residues. The CDR3: CASSYAPGQGYTEAFF. CDR3 nucleotides: TGTGCCAGCAGTTACGCTCCGGGACAGGGGTACACTGAAGCTTTCTTT.

The V and J genes are TRBV6-5 and TRBJ2-1; D may correspond to TRBD1 or TRBD2 (7 bases each). The length of the CDR3 is 15 residues. The germline CDR1 and CDR2 sequences are MNHEY and SVGAGI. Between the trimmed V and J ends, which lost 2 bases and 4 bases, there was a span of 12 bases. The CDR3 coding sequence is TGTGCCAGCAGTTACGGGAGGGGGCCGTACAATGAGCAGTTCTTC. It yields the protein CASSYGRGPYNEQFF.

This clonotype was counted a few times. The rearrangement joins TRBV27 to TRBJ1-1, with a possible D match to TRBD1 (5 bases). V lost 3 bases to trimming and J lost 8 bases, with 13 bases between them. Germline CDR1 and CDR2: MNHEY and SMNVEV (reference sequence). This CDR3 contains 13 residues. CDR3 DNA sequence: TGTGCCAGCAGTTTTTCCAGGGCTCAAGAAGCTTTCTTT. Its protein is CASSFSRAQEAFF.

The J gene is TRBJ1-1, the V gene TRBV6-5; D may be TRBD1 (6 bases). This CDR3 has 14 residues. Germline V CDR1 and CDR2: MNHEY, SVGAGI. Trimming stripped 7 bases from V and 4 bases from J, with 16 bases between. This CDR3 reads CASILRGGGTEAFF. The CDR3 nucleotides are TGTGCCAGCATATTAAGGGGGGGCGGCACTGAAGCTTTCTTT.

This clonotype appeared a few times. V is TRBV4-3 and J is TRBJ2-1, with 7 bases identical to TRBD2. Germline V lookup: CDR1 LGHNA, CDR2 YSLEER. J gave up 10 bases and V 0 bases, and 6 bases lay outside the gene matches. CDR3 size: 14 residues. The CDR3 here is CASSQEQRGYEQFF. CDR3 nucleotides: TGCGCCAGCAGCCAAGAGCAGCGGGGATACGAGCAGTTCTTC.

Only one count was recorded for this clonotype. The chain couples TRBV18 to TRBJ1-1, with D tentatively TRBD1 (5 bases). V gave up 5 bases and J gave up 3 bases, with 13 bases separating them. The V gene's germline CDR1 is KGHSH and CDR2 LQKENI. This CDR3 spans 14 amino acids. The chain's CDR3 is CASSSQGGDTEAFF. CDR3 nucleotide sequence: TGTGCCAGCTCATCTCAGGGAGGTGACACTGAAGCTTTCTTT. The entire variable domain, with the rest obtained from reference TRBV18 and TRBJ1-1, is as follows: NAGVMQNPRHLVRRRGQEARLRCSPMKGHSHVYWYRQLPEEGLKFMVYLQKENIIDESGMPKERFSAEFPKEGPSILRIQQVVRGDSAAYFCASSSQGGDTEAFFGQGTRLTVV.

DNA of the CDR3: TGTGCCAGCAGAAAAGGAGAGGGCTGGCAGGAGCAGTTCTTC. It specifies CASRKGEGWQEQFF. The chain uses TRBV5-5 and TRBJ2-1, with D possibly TRBD2 on 5 matching bases. The germline gives CDR1 SGHKS, CDR2 YYEKEE (reference sequence). V lost 5 bases and J 10 bases, leaving 19 bases between the germline ends. This CDR3 region has 14 residues.

The chain carries TRBV29-1 and TRBJ2-2; 8 positions agree with TRBD1. Germline-derived CDR1 and CDR2 are SQVTM and ANQGSEA. V lost 4 bases and J lost 2; bases outside the gene matches: 3. The CDR3 runs 14 residues. The CDR3 nucleotides read TGCAGCGTTGTGGGACAGGCTAACACCGGGGAGCTGTTTTTT. Protein product: CSVVGQANTGELFF.

This clonotype was recorded a few times. The V gene is TRBV4-3, the J gene TRBJ2-1; the match to TRBD2 covers 11 bases. This CDR3 is 17 amino acids long. Germline V gene lookup returns CDR1 LGHNA and CDR2 YSLEER. Trimming removed 0 bases from V and 3 bases from J; junction bases left unmatched: 4. CDR3 sequence reads: CASSQDPGLADYNEQFF. CDR3 bases: TGCGCCAGCAGCCAAGATCCGGGACTAGCGGACTACAATGAGCAGTTCTTC.

This clonotype was observed at least ten times. The rearrangement uses TRBV20-1 and TRBJ2-3; possible D gene TRBD2, 6 bases. Trimming left V 1 base short and J 0 bases short, with 11 bases between. CDR3 length: 15 amino acids. Germline loops: CDR1 DFQATT, CDR2 SNEGSKA (reference sequence). The CDR3 nucleotides are TGCAGTGCTAGAGGGACCGGGACTAGCACAGATACGCAGTATTTT. It is translated as CSARGTGTSTDTQYF.

This clonotype was counted only a few times. This chain links TRBV13 with TRBJ2-7, with a weak D call TRBD2 (6 bases). Per the germline V gene, CDR1 is PRHDT and CDR2 is FYEKMQ (reference sequence). CDR3 length: 14 residues. V was pared by 4 bases and J by 3 bases, with 13 bases between. DNA of the CDR3: TGTGCCAGCAGCTCCGGGACTTCTATCTACGAGCAGTACTTC. It encodes CASSSGTSIYEQYF.

This clonotype qualifies as medium-sized. The rearrangement joins TRBV20-1 to TRBJ2-7; 7 bases line up with TRBD2. This CDR3 has 15 amino acids. After removal of 3 bases from V and 3 bases from J, the junction contained 11 bases not matched to a gene. Per germline, CDR1 DFQATT and CDR2 SNEGSKA (reference sequence). The CDR3, as DNA: TGCAGTGCTAGCATTTTAAGCGGGATAAACTACGAGCAGTACTTC. It translates to CSASILSGINYEQYF.

The rearrangement links TRBV12-3 or TRBV12-4 to TRBJ1-2, with a possible D match to TRBD1 (5 bases). Trimming stripped 5 bases from V and 2 bases from J, with 24 bases between. This CDR3 has 18 amino acids. As DNA, the CDR3 is TGTGCCAGCAGTCCACACCCCGGGCCGACAGACCGAAACTATGGCTACACCTTC. Translated: CASSPHPGPTDRNYGYTF.

The CDR3 region is CSARHPPRAANYGYTF. The CDR3 coding sequence is TGCAGTGCTAGACATCCCCCTCGGGCGGCTAACTATGGCTACACCTTC. The chain links TRBV20-1 to TRBJ1-2, with D unresolved. Trimming took 2 bases from V and 0 from J, leaving 16 bases between them. This CDR3 region has 16 residues. The germline V gene has CDR1 DFQATT and CDR2 SNEGSKA (reference sequence).

This clonotype was seen a handful of times. The chain is built from TRBV30 and TRBJ2-3; 8 bases are a match to TRBD2. The CDR3 is made up of 15 amino acids. Trimming cost V 8 bases and J 0 bases; bases outside gene matches: 10. Germline loops: CDR1 GTSNPN, CDR2 SVGIG (reference sequence). Here the CDR3 reads CATGRGGVSTDTQYF. The CDR3 DNA reads TGTGCCACAGGTCGGGGGGGAGTTAGCACAGATACGCAGTATTTT. The whole variable domain, filled in from reference TRBV30 and TRBJ2-3, reads SQTIHQWPATLVQPVGSPLSLECTVEGTSNPNLYWYRQAAGRGLQLLFYSVGIGQISSEVPQNLSASRPQDRQFILSSKKLLLSDSGFYLCATGRGGVSTDTQYFGPGTRLTVL.

This clonotype was detected only a few times. The chain is built from TRBV5-1 and TRBJ2-1; 8 nucleotides match TRBD2. CDR1 is SGHRS, CDR2 YFSETQ, per germline. V was pared by 1 base and J by 5 bases, with 11 bases of the junction left unmatched. This CDR3 contains 17 residues. In nucleotides, the CDR3 is TGCGCCAGCAGCTTGCCCAGCGGGAGCGGAAATGACAATGAGCAGTTCTTC. As protein: CASSLPSGSGNDNEQFF.

V gene TRBV4-1 combines with J gene TRBJ2-5; D is perhaps TRBD1 (6 bases). The germline V and J ends were trimmed by 6 bases and 5 bases, with 7 bases remaining between them. Germline V gene data show CDR1 as MGHRA and CDR2 as YSYEKL. The CDR3 has 11 residues. This CDR3 is CASRQGETQYF. The CDR3 DNA is TGCGCCAGCAGACAGGGTGAGACCCAGTACTTC.

This clonotype was observed a few times. The genes are TRBV11-2 and TRBJ2-5, with 10 nucleotides matching TRBD2. The J segment lost 5 bases and the V segment lost 1 base, leaving 1 base of the junction unmatched. Germline CDR1 and CDR2: SGHAT and FQNNGV. The CDR3 is 14 residues long. The CDR3 here is CASSLASGSETQYF. The CDR3 DNA is TGTGCCAGCAGCTTAGCTAGCGGGAGTGAGACCCAGTACTTC.